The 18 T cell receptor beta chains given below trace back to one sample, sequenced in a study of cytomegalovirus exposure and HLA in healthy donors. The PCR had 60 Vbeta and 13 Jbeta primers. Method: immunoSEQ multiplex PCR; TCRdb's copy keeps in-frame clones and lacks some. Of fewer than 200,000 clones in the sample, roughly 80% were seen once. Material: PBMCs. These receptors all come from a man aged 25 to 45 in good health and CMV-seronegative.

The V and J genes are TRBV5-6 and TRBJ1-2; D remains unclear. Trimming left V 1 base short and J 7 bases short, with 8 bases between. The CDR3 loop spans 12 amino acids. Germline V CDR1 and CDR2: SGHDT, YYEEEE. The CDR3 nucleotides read TGTGCCAGCAGCTTGCAGGCAGGTGGCTACACCTTC. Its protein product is CASSLQAGGYTF.

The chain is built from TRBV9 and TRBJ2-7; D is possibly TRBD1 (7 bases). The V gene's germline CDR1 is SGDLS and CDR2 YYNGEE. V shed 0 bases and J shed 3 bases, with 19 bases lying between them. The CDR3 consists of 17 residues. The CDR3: CASSVEAGGRGDYEQYF. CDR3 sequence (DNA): TGTGCCAGCAGCGTAGAGGCAGGGGGGAGAGGGGACTACGAGCAGTACTTC.

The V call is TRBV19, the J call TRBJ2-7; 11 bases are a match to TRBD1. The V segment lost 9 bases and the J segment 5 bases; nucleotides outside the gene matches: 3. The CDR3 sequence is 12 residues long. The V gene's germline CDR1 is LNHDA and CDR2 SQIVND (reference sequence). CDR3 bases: TGTGCCAGCGGACAGGGGGCGAACGAGCAGTACTTC. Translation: CASGQGANEQYF.

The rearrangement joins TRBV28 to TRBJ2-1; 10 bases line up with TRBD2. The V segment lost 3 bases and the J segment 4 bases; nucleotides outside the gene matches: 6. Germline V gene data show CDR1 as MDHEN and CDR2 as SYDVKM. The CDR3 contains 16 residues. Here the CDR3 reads CASSFLAGGEYNEQFF. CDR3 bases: TGTGCCAGCAGTTTCTTAGCGGGAGGAGAGTACAATGAGCAGTTCTTC.

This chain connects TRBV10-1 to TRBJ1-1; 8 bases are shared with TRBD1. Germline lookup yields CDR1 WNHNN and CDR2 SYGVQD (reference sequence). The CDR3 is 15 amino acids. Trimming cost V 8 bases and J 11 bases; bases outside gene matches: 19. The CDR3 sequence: CASGRGPVSLRGAFF. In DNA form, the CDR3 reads TGCGCCAGCGGCAGGGGGCCGGTTTCACTGAGGGGTGCTTTCTTT.

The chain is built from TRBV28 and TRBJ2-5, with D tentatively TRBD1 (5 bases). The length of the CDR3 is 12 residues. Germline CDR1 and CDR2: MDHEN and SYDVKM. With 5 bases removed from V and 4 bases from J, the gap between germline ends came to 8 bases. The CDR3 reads CASSQGRETQYF. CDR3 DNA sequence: TGTGCCAGCAGTCAGGGTCGAGAGACCCAGTACTTC.

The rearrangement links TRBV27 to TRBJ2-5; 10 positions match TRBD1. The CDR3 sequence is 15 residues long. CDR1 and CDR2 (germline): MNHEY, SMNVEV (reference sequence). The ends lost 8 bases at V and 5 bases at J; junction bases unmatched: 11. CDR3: CASRDRGLSFETQYF. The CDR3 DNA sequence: TGTGCCAGCCGGGACAGGGGACTCAGTTTCGAGACCCAGTACTTC.

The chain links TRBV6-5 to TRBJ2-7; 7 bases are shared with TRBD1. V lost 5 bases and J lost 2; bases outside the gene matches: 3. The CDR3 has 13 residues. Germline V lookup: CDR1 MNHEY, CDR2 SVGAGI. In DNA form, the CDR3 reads TGTGCCAGCAGTCCCGGGACAGCCTACGAGCAGTACTTC. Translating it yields CASSPGTAYEQYF.

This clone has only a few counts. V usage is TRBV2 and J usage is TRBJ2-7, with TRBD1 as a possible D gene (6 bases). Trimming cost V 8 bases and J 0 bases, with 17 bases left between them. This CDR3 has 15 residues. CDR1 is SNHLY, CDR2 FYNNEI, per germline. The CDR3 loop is CASQETGSTSYEQYF. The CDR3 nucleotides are TGTGCCAGCCAGGAGACAGGAAGTACCTCCTACGAGCAGTACTTC.

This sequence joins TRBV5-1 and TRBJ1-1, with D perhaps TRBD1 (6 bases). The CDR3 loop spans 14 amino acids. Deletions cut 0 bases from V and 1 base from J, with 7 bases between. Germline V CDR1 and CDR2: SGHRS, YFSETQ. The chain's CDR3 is CASSLGGGNTEAFF. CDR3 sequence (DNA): TGCGCCAGCAGCTTGGGAGGGGGGAACACTGAAGCTTTCTTT.

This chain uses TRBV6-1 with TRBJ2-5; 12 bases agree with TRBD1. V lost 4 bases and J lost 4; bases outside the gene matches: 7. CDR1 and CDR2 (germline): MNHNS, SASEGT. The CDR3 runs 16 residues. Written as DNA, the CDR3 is TGTGCCAGCAGTGCTGGGACAGGGGGCTTAGTAGAGACCCAGTACTTC. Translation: CASSAGTGGLVETQYF.

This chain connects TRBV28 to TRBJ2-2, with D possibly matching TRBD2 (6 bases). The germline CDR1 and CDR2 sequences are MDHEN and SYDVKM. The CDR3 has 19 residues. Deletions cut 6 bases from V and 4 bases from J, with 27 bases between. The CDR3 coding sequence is TGTGCCAGCAGCCAATTCTTAACGGGAGACGGGATAAGCACCGGGGAGCTGTTTTTT. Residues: CASSQFLTGDGISTGELFF. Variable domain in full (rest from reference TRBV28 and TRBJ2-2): DVKVTQSSRYLVKRTGEKVFLECVQDMDHENMFWYRQDPGLGLRLIYFSYDVKMKEKGDIPEGYSVSREKKERFSLILESASTNQTSMYLCASSQFLTGDGISTGELFFGEGSRLTVL.

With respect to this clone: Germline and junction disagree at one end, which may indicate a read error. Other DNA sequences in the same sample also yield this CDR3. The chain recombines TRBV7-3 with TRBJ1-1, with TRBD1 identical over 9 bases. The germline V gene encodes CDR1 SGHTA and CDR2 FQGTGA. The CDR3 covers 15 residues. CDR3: CASSPPGGQGGLLRF. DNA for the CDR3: TGTGCCAGCAGCCCCCCCGGGGGACAGGGAGGATTGCTAAGATTT.

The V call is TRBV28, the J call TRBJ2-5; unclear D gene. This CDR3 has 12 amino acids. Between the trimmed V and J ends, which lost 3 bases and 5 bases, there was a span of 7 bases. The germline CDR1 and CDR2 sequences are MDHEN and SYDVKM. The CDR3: CASSLRRETQYF. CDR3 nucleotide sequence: TGTGCCAGCAGTTTGCGGCGGGAGACCCAGTACTTC.

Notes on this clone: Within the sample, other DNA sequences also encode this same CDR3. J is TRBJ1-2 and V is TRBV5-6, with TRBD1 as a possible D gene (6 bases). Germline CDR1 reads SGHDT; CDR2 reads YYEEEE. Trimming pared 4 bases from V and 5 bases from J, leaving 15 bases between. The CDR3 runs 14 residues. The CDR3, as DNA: TGTGCCAGCAGCCCACCGGACAGTAGTTATGGCTACACCTTC. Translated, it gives CASSPPDSSYGYTF.

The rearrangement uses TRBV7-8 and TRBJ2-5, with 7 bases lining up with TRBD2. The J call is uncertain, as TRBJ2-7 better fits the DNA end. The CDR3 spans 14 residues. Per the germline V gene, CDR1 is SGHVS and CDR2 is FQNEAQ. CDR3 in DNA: TGTGCCAGCAGTGGGAGGGAGGGCTCCTACGAGCAGTACTTC. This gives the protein CASSGREGSYEQYF.

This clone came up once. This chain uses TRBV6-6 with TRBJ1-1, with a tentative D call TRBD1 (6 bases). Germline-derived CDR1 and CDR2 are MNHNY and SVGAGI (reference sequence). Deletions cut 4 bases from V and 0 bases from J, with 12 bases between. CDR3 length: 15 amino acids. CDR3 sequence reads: CASSSEGGVNTEAFF. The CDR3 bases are TGTGCCAGCAGTTCGGAAGGGGGGGTGAACACTGAAGCTTTCTTT.

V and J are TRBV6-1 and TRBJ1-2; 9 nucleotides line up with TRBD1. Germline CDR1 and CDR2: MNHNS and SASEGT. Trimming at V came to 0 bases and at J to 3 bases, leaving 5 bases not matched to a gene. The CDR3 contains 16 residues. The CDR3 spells CASSEATGGRDYGYTF. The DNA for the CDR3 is TGTGCCAGCAGTGAAGCCACAGGGGGCCGGGACTATGGCTACACCTTC.